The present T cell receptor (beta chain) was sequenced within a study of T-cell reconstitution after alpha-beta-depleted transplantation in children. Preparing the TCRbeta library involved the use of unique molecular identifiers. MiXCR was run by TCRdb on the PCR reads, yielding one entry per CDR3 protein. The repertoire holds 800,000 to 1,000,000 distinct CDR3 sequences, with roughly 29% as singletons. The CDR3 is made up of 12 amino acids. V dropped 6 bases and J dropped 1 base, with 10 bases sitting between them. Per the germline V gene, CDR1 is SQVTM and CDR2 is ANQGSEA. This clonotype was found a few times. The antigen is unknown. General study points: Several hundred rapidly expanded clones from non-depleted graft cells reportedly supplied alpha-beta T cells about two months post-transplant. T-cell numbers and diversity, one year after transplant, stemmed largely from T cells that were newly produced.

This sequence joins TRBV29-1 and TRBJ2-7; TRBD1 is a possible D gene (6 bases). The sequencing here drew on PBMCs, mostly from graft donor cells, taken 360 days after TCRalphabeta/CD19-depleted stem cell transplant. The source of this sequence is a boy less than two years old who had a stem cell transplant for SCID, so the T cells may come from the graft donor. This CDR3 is CSVADRSYEQYF. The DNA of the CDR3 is TGCAGCGTGGCAGACAGGTCCTACGAGCAGTACTTC.